This T cell receptor (beta chain) was recovered during a study of Siglec-9 on CD8 T cells in melanoma. Study-level results: In melanoma tumors, a Siglec-9-marked effector memory CD8+ subset reportedly appeared to accumulate.

Note on this clone: No antigen is known for it.

Assay used: immunoSEQ multiplex PCR; TCRdb lists only in-frame clones, some missing. The table has 30,000 or so clones, roughly 80% seen once. The specimen sequenced was Siglec-9- CD8+ T cells sorted from blood. The clonotype originates from a human donor in good health.

This CDR3 is CASSRTGQNYGYTF. Here the CDR3 DNA reads TGTGCCAGCAGCCGAACGGGACAGAACTATGGCTACACCTTC. The rearrangement links TRBV11-2 to TRBJ1-2, with TRBD1 identical over 7 bases. Germline-derived CDR1 and CDR2 are SGHAT and FQNNGV. This CDR3 region has 14 residues. J gave up 2 bases and V 5 bases, and 5 bases lay outside the gene matches.